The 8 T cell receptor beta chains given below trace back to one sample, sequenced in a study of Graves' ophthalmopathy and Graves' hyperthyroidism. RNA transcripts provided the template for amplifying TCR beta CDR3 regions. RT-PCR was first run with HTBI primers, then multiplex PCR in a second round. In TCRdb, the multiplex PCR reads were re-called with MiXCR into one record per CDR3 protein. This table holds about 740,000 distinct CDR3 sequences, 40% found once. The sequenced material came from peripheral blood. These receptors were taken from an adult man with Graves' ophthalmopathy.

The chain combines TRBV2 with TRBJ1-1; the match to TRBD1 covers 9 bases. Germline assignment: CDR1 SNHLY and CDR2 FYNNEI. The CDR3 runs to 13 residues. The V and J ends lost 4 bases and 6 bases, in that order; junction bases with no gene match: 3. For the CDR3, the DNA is TGTGCCAGCAGTGTTTACAGGGGGCCTGAAGCTTTCTTT. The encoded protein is CASSVYRGPEAFF.

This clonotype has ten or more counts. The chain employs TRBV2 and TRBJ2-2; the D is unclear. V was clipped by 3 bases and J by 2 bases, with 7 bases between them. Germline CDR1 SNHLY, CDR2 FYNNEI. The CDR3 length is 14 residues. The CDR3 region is CASSETHNTGELFF. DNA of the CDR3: TGTGCCAGCAGTGAGACTCACAACACCGGGGAGCTGTTTTTT.

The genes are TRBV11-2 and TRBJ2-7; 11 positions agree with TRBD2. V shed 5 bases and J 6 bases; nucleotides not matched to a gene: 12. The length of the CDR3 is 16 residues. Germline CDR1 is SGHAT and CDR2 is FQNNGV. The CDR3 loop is CASSGRTSGGRIEQYF. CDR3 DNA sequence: TGTGCCAGCAGCGGGCGAACTAGCGGGGGTCGGATCGAGCAGTACTTC.

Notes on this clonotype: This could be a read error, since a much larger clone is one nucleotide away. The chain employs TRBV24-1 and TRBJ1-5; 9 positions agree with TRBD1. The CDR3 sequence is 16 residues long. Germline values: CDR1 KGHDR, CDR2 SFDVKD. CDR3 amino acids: CASSTGTGFSNRPQHF. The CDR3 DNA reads TGTGCCAGCAGCACCGGGACAGGGTTTAGCAATCGGCCCCAGCATTTT.

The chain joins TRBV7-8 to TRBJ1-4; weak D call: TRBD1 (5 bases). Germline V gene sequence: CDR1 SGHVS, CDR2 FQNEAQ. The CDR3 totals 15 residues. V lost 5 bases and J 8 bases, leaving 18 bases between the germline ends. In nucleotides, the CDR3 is TGTGCCAGCAGCCGGGGGGAGAAACAGGCGGAAAAACTGTTTTTT. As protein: CASSRGEKQAEKLFF.

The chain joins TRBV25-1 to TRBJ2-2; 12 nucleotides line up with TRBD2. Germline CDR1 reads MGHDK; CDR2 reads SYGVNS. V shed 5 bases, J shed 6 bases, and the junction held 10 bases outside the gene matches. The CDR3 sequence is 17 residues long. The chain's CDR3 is CASSYWLAGGPAGELFF. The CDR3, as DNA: TGTGCCAGCAGTTACTGGCTAGCGGGAGGGCCAGCCGGGGAGCTGTTTTTT.

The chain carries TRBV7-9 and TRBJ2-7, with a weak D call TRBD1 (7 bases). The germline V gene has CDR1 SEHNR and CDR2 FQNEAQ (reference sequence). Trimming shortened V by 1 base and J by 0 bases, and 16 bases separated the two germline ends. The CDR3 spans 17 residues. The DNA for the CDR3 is TGTGCCAGCAGCTTAGTGGTCGGAGGGGGCGGCTCCTACGAGCAGTACTTC. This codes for CASSLVVGGGGSYEQYF.

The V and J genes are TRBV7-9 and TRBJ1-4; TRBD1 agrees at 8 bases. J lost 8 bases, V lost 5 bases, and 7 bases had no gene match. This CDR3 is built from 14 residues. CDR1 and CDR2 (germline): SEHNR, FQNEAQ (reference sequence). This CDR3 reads CASSPWTGREKLFF. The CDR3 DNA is TGTGCCAGCAGCCCCTGGACAGGGAGGGAAAAACTGTTTTTT.